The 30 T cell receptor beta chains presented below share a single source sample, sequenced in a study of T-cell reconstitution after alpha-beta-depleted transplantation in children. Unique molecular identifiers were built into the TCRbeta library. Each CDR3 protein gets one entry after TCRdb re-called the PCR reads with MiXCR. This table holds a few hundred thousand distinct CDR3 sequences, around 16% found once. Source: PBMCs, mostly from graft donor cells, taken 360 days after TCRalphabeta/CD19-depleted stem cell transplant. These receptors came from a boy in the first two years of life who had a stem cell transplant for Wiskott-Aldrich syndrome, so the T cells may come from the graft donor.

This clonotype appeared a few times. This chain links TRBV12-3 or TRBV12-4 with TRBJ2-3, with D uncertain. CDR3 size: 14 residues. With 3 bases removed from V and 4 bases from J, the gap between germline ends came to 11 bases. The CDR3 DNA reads TGTGCCAGCAGTTTCCCACAGATGCCAGATACGCAGTATTTT. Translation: CASSFPQMPDTQYF.

The CDR3 is CSAREGGQVSYEQYF. CDR3 nucleotides: TGCAGTGCTAGAGAGGGGGGACAGGTCTCCTACGAGCAGTACTTC. This sequence joins TRBV20-1 and TRBJ2-7, with 8 bases lining up with TRBD1. The CDR3 contains 15 residues. The germline CDR1 and CDR2 sequences are DFQATT and SNEGSKA (reference sequence). Trimming took 0 bases from V and 0 from J; bases not matched to a gene: 4.

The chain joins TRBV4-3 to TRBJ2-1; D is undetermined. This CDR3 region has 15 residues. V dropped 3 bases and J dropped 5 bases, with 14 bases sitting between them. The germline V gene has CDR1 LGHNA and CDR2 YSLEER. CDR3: CASSHGLTFNNEQFF. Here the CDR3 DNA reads TGCGCCAGCAGCCACGGTTTAACGTTTAACAATGAGCAGTTCTTC.

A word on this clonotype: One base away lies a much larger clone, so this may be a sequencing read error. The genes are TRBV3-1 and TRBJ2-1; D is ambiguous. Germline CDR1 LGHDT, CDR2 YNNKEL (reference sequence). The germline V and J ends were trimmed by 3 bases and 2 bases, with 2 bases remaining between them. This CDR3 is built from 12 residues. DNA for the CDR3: TGTGCCAGCAGCCACCCCTACAATGAGCAGTTCTTC. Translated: CASSHPYNEQFF.

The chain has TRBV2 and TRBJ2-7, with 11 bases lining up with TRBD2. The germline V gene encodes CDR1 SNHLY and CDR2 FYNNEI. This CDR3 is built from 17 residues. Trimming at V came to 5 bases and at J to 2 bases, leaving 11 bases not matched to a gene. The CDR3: CASSTSRTSGPAYEQYF. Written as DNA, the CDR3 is TGTGCCAGCAGTACATCCCGGACTAGCGGGCCCGCCTACGAGCAGTACTTC. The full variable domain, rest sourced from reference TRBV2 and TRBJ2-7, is EPEVTQTPSHQVTQMGQEVILRCVPISNHLYFYWYRQILGQKVEFLVSFYNNEISEKSEIFDDQFSVERPDGSNFTLKIRSTKLEDSAMYFCASSTSRTSGPAYEQYFGPGTRLTVT.

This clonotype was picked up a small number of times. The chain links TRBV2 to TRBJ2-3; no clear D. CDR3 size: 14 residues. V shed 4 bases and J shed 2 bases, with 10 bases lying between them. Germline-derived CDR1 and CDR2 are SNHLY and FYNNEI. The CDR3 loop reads CASSGASFTDTQYF. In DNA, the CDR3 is TGTGCCAGCAGTGGGGCGTCTTTCACAGATACGCAGTATTTT.

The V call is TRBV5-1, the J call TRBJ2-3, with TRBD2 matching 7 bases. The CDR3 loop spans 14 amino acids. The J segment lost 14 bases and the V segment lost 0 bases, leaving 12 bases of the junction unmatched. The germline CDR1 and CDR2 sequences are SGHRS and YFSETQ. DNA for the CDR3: TGCGCCAGCAGCTTGGCCGGAAGGCGGGAGCCCCTGTATTTT. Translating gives CASSLAGRREPLYF.

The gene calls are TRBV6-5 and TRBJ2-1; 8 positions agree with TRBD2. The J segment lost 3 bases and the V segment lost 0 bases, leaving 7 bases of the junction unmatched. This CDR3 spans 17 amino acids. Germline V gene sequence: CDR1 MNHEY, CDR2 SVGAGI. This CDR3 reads CASSYSKTSGYYNEQFF. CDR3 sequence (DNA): TGTGCCAGCAGTTACTCTAAAACTAGCGGATACTACAATGAGCAGTTCTTC.

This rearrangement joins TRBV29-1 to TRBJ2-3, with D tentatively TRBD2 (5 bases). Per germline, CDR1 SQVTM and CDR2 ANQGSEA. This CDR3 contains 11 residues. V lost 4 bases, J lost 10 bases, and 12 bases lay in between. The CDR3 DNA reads TGCAGCGTTGGGTCACTAGAGGCGCAGTATTTT. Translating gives CSVGSLEAQYF.

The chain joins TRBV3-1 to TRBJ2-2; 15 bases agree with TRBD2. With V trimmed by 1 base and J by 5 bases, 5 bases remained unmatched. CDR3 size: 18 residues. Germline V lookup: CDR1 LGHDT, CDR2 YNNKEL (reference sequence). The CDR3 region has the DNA TGTGCCAGCAGCCAAGGGGGACTAGCGGGAGGTTGGACCGGGGAGCTGTTTTTT. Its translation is CASSQGGLAGGWTGELFF.

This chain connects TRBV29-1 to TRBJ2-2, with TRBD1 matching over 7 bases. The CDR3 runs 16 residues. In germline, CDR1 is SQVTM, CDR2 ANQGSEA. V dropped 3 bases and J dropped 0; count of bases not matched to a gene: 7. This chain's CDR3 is CSVDGTDYANTGELFF. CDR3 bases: TGCAGCGTTGATGGGACAGATTACGCGAACACCGGGGAGCTGTTTTTT.

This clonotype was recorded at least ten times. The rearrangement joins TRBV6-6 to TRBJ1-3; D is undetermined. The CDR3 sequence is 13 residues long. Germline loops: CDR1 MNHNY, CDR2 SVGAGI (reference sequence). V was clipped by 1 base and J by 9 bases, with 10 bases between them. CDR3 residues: CASSYYGKSTIYF. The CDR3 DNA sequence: TGTGCCAGCAGTTACTATGGGAAAAGCACCATATATTTT.

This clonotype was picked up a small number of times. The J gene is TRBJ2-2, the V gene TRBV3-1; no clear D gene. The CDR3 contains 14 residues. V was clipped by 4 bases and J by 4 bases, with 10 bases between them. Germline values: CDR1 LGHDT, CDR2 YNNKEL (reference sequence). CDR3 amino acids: CASSPLMGTGELFF. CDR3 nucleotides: TGTGCCAGCAGCCCTTTAATGGGCACCGGGGAGCTGTTTTTT.

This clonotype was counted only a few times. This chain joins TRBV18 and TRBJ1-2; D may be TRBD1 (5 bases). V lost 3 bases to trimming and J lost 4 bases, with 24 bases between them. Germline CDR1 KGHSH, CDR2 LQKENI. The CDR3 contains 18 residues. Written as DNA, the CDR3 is TGTGCCAGCTCACCTCCCCCCTTCAGGTCAGGGATGATCTATGGCTACACCTTC. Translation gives CASSPPPFRSGMIYGYTF.

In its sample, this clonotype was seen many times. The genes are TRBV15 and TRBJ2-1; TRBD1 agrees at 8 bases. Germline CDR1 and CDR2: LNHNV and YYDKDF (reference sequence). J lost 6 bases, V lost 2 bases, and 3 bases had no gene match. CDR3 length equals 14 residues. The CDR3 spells CATSRSTGGNEQFF. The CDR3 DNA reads TGTGCCACCAGCAGATCTACAGGGGGCAATGAGCAGTTCTTC. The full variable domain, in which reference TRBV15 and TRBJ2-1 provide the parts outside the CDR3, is DAMVIQNPRYQVTQFGKPVTLSCSQTLNHNVMYWYQQKSSQAPKLLFHYYDKDFNNEADTPDNFQSRRPNTSFCFLDIRSPGLGDTAMYLCATSRSTGGNEQFFGPGTRLTVL.

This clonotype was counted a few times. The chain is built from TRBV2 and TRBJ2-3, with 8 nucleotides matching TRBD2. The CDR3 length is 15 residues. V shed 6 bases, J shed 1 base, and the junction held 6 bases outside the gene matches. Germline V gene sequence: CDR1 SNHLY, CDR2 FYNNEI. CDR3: CASRLLAAGTDTQYF. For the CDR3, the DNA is TGTGCCAGCAGGCTACTAGCGGCCGGCACAGATACGCAGTATTTT.

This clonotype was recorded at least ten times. Written as DNA, the CDR3 is TGCGCCAGCAGCTCCCTGGGGGAGACCCAGTACTTC. As protein: CASSSLGETQYF. V and J are TRBV5-1 and TRBJ2-5; D is unclear. CDR3 length: 12 residues. With 3 bases removed from V and 5 bases from J, the gap between germline ends came to 8 bases. From germline, CDR1 is SGHRS and CDR2 YFSETQ.

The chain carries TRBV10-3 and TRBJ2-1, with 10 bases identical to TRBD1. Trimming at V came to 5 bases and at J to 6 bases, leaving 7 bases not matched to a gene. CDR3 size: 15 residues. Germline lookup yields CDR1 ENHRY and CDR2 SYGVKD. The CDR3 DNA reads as TGTGCCATCAGTATGGGACAGGGGATCCCCAATGAGCAGTTCTTC. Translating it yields CAISMGQGIPNEQFF.

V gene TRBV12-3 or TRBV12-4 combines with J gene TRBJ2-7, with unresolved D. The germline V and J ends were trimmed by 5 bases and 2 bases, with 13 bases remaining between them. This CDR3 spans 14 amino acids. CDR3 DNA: TGTGCCAGCAGTACCCTACGGGCACCCTACGAGCAGTACTTC. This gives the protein CASSTLRAPYEQYF.

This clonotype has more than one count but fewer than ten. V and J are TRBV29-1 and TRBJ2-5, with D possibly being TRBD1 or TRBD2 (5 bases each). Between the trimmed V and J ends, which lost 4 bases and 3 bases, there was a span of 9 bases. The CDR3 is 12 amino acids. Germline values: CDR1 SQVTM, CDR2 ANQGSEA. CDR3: CSVVGVEETQYF. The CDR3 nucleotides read TGCAGCGTTGTGGGGGTAGAAGAGACCCAGTACTTC.

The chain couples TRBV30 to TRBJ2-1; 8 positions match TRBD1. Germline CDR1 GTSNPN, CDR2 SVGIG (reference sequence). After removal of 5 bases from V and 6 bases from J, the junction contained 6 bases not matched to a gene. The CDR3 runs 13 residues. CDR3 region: CAWLRQGSNEQFF. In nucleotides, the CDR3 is TGTGCCTGGCTAAGACAGGGGAGCAATGAGCAGTTCTTC.

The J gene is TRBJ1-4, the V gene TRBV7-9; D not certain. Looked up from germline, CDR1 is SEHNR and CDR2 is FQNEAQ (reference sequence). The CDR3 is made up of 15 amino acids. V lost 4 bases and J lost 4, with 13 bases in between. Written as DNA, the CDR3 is TGTGCCAGCAGCTCCGCACGGCAGAATAATGAAAAACTGTTTTTT. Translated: CASSSARQNNEKLFF.

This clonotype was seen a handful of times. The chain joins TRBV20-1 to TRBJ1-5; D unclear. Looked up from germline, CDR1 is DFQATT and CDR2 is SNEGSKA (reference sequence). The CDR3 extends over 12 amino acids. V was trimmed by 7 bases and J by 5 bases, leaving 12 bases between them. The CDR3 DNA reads TGCAGTGTGGGTCATGGGGATCAGCCCCAGCATTTT. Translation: CSVGHGDQPQHF.

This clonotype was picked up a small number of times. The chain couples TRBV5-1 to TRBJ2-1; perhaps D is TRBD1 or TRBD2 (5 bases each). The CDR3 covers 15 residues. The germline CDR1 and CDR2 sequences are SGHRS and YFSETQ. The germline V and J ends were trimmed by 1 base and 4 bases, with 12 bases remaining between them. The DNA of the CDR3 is TGCGCCAGCAGCTTGTCGGGGACCTCGTACAATGAGCAGTTCTTC. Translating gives CASSLSGTSYNEQFF.

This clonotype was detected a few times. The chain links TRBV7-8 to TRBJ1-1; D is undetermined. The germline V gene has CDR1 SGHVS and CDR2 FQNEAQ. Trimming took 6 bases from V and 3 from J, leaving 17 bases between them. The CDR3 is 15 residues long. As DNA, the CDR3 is TGTGCCAGCAGAGTCCTTTCCGGGGTAGACACTGAAGCTTTCTTT. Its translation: CASRVLSGVDTEAFF.

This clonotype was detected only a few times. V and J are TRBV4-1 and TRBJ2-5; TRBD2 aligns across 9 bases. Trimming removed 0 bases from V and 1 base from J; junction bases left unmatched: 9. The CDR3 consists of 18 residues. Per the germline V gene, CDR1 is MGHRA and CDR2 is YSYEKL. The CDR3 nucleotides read TGCGCCAGCAGCCAAGATTCAAGGGAGCGGGGGGTCCAAGAGACCCAGTACTTC. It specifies CASSQDSRERGVQETQYF.

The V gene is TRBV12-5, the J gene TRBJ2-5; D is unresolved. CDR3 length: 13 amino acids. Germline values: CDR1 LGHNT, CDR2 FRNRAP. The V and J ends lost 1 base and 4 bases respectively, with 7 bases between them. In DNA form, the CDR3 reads TGTGCTAGTGGTTTGGGGGCCGGAGAGACCCAGTACTTC. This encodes CASGLGAGETQYF.

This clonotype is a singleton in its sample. CDR3 residues: CASSSETFSYEQYF. The CDR3 DNA reads as TGTGCCAGCAGCTCCGAGACTTTTTCCTACGAGCAGTACTTC. The chain carries TRBV5-5 and TRBJ2-7; D call uncertain. The CDR3 extends over 14 amino acids. CDR1 is SGHKS and CDR2 is YYEKEE in the germline V gene (reference sequence). Trimming pared 3 bases from V and 1 base from J, leaving 11 bases between.

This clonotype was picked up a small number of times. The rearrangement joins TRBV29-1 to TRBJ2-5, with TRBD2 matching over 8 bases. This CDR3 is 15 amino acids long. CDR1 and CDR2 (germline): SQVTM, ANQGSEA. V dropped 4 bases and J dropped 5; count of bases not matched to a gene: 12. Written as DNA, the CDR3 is TGCAGCGTTGTAGTCACGGGAGGACTAGCCGAGACCCAGTACTTC. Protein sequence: CSVVVTGGLAETQYF.

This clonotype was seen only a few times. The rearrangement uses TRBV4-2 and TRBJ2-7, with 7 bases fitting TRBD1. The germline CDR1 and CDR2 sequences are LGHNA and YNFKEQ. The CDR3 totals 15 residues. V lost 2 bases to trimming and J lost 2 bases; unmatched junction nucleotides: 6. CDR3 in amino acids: CASSQQLGQPYEQYF. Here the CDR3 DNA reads TGTGCCAGCAGCCAACAACTGGGACAGCCCTACGAGCAGTACTTC.